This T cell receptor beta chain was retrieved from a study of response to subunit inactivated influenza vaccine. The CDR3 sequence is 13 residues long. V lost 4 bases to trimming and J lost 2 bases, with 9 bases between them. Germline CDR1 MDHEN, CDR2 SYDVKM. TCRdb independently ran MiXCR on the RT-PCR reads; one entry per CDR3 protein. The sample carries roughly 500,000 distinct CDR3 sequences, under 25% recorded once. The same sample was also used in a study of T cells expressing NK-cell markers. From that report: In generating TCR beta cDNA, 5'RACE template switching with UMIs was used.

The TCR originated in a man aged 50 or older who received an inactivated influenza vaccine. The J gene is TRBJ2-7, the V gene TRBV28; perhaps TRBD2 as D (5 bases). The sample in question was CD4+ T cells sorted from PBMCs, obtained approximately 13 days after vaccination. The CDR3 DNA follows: TGTGCCAGCAGTTGGACTCCTACCTACGAGCAGTACTTC. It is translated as CASSWTPTYEQYF. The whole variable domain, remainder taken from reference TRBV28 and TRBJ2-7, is DVKVTQSSRYLVKRTGEKVFLECVQDMDHENMFWYRQDPGLGLRLIYFSYDVKMKEKGDIPEGYSVSREKKERFSLILESASTNQTSMYLCASSWTPTYEQYFGPGTRLTVT.